What follows are 28 T cell receptor beta chains derived from one specimen sequenced in a study of blood T cell repertoires in COVID-19. Profiled with immunoSEQ multiplex PCR; TCRdb holds only in-frame clones, not every one. The table includes approximately 130,000 clones, around four fifths detected once. The sequenced sample was peripheral blood. All receptors derive from a human donor in a cohort sampled during active COVID-19.

The rearrangement joins TRBV6-2 or TRBV6-3 to TRBJ2-7, with 9 nucleotides matching TRBD2. CDR3 length: 15 residues. With 7 bases clipped from V and 2 bases from J, the junction kept 9 bases outside the gene matches. Germline V gene data show CDR1 as MNHEY and CDR2 as SVGEGT. In DNA form, the CDR3 reads TGTGCCAGCACCCCTCCTAGCGGGGTTACCTACGAGCAGTACTTC. As protein: CASTPPSGVTYEQYF.

The chain has TRBV19 and TRBJ1-2; 7 bases agree with TRBD1. The ends lost 7 bases at V and 4 bases at J; junction bases unmatched: 12. This CDR3 is 15 amino acids long. Germline V gives CDR1 LNHDA, CDR2 SQIVND (reference sequence). CDR3 sequence reads: CASNQWETGPYGYTF. The CDR3, as DNA: TGTGCCAGTAATCAGTGGGAGACAGGGCCCTATGGCTACACCTTC.

This clone was recorded only once. A junction boundary mismatches the germline segment, possibly from a read error. The chain links TRBV4-1 to TRBJ2-4; 8 nucleotides agree with TRBD2. The CDR3 spans 12 residues. Germline CDR1 reads MGHRA; CDR2 reads YSYEKL. The CDR3 region is CASSQGGGLVVF. The CDR3 nucleotides are TGCGCCAGCAGCCAAGGAGGGGGACTAGTTGTCTTC.

The chain recombines TRBV28 with TRBJ1-2, with 9 bases that match TRBD1. The CDR3 loop spans 16 amino acids. The ends lost 6 bases at V and 3 bases at J; junction bases unmatched: 11. Looked up from germline, CDR1 is MDHEN and CDR2 is SYDVKM. The CDR3 nucleotides are TGTGCCAGCAGCAGCTCGCTGGGGGACAGGGACTATGGCTACACCTTC. It specifies CASSSSLGDRDYGYTF.

The V and J genes are TRBV29-1 and TRBJ2-1, with 11 nucleotides matching TRBD2. V lost 4 bases and J lost 7; bases outside the gene matches: 15. Germline V CDR1 and CDR2: SQVTM, ANQGSEA. The CDR3 runs to 17 residues. As DNA, the CDR3 is TGCAGCGTTGGCGGGACTAGCGGTTTTTTAAAGGGGAATGAGCAGTTCTTC. The encoded protein is CSVGGTSGFLKGNEQFF.

The chain recombines TRBV6-2 or TRBV6-3 with TRBJ2-7; TRBD1 aligns across 7 bases. Trimming cost V 5 bases and J 3 bases; bases outside gene matches: 1. The CDR3 is made up of 12 amino acids. Germline CDR1 and CDR2: MNHEY and SVGEGT. This chain's CDR3 is CASSPGGYEQYF. As DNA, the CDR3 is TGTGCCAGCAGTCCAGGGGGCTACGAGCAGTACTTC.

The chain joins TRBV28 to TRBJ1-5; 7 bases are shared with TRBD1. This CDR3 comprises 17 residues. After removal of 7 bases from V and 2 bases from J, the junction contained 14 bases not matched to a gene. Germline loops: CDR1 MDHEN, CDR2 SYDVKM. CDR3 DNA sequence: TGTGCCAGCAAAGTGCCGCGAGGGGGCACTGGCAATCAGCCCCAGCATTTT. Its protein product is CASKVPRGGTGNQPQHF.

In this sample, this clone turned up a few times. The chain joins TRBV30 to TRBJ2-7, with 9 bases lining up with TRBD2. This CDR3 region has 15 residues. Germline CDR1 GTSNPN, CDR2 SVGIG (reference sequence). The V segment lost 4 bases and the J segment 1 base; nucleotides outside the gene matches: 8. The CDR3 is CAWNPAGGFSYEQYF. The CDR3 coding sequence is TGTGCCTGGAACCCAGCGGGGGGCTTTTCCTACGAGCAGTACTTC. The full variable domain, with the rest looked up from reference TRBV30 and TRBJ2-7, is SQTIHQWPATLVQPVGSPLSLECTVEGTSNPNLYWYRQAAGRGLQLLFYSVGIGQISSEVPQNLSASRPQDRQFILSSKKLLLSDSGFYLCAWNPAGGFSYEQYFGPGTRLTVT.

The J gene is TRBJ2-1, the V gene TRBV4-2; 7 nucleotides agree with TRBD2. Germline CDR1 reads LGHNA; CDR2 reads YNFKEQ. V trimming: 5 bases; J trimming: 0 bases; junction bases outside the gene matches: 4. The length of the CDR3 is 15 residues. For the CDR3, the DNA is TGTGCCAGCAGCGAACGGGGGGTCTCCTACAATGAGCAGTTCTTC. It codes for CASSERGVSYNEQFF.

The chain is built from TRBV28 and TRBJ1-4; no clear D gene. Trimming took 5 bases from V and 1 from J, leaving 14 bases between them. This CDR3 has 16 residues. Germline CDR1 MDHEN, CDR2 SYDVKM. The CDR3 loop reads CASSVTDFGTNEKLFF. Written as DNA, the CDR3 is TGTGCCAGCAGTGTAACAGATTTCGGAACTAATGAAAAACTGTTTTTT.

CDR3 DNA: TGTGCCAGCAGTTTCGGGGTCGGCTCCTACGAGCAGTACTTC. As protein: CASSFGVGSYEQYF. The rearrangement links TRBV27 to TRBJ2-7; D may be TRBD2 (5 bases). Trimming cost V 3 bases and J 0 bases, with 9 bases left between them. Germline values: CDR1 MNHEY, CDR2 SMNVEV (reference sequence). This CDR3 is built from 14 residues.

V usage is TRBV7-9 and J usage is TRBJ2-5, with D perhaps matching TRBD1 (6 bases). There are 15 residues in the CDR3. Trimming cost V 5 bases and J 3 bases, with 16 bases left between them. Germline CDR1 and CDR2: SEHNR and FQNEAQ (reference sequence). The CDR3 coding sequence is TGTGCCAGCAGCCCATCAGGGGAGTGGGAAGAGACCCAGTACTTC. Translating gives CASSPSGEWEETQYF.

The V call is TRBV6-2 or TRBV6-3, the J call TRBJ2-5; no definite D call. The CDR3 has 13 residues. The V end was cut by 2 bases, the J end by 3 bases, with 7 bases between. CDR1 is MNHEY and CDR2 is SVGEGT in the germline V gene. This CDR3 is CASSYDVEETQYF. The CDR3, as DNA: TGTGCCAGCAGTTACGATGTAGAAGAGACCCAGTACTTC.

This chain links TRBV3-1 (or the pseudogene TRBV3-2) with TRBJ1-4; D ambiguous. Germline V CDR1 and CDR2: LGHDT, YNNKEL (reference sequence). V lost 4 bases and J 2 bases, leaving 8 bases between the germline ends. This CDR3 has 14 amino acids. This chain's CDR3 is CASSLTLTNEKLFF. The CDR3 DNA follows: TGTGCCAGCAGCCTGACATTGACTAATGAAAAACTGTTTTTT.

This chain joins TRBV29-1 and TRBJ1-1; tentatively, D is TRBD1 (6 bases). This CDR3 spans 11 amino acids. Per germline, CDR1 SQVTM and CDR2 ANQGSEA. The V and J ends lost 8 bases and 11 bases respectively, with 18 bases between them. CDR3 nucleotides: TGCAGCACCGTAAGGGGGTTACGGGCTTTCTTT. This sequence encodes CSTVRGLRAFF. The whole variable domain, filled in from reference TRBV29-1 and TRBJ1-1, reads SAVISQKPSRDICQRGTSLTIQCQVDSQVTMMFWYRQQPGQSLTLIATANQGSEATYESGFVIDKFPISRPNLTFSTLTVSNMSPEDSSIYLCSTVRGLRAFFGQGTRLTVV.

The chain is built from TRBV11-1 and TRBJ2-5; 8 positions match TRBD1. The junction had 9 bases not matched to a gene; V was cut back by 10 bases and J by 5 bases. The CDR3 has 13 residues. Germline V gives CDR1 SGHAT, CDR2 FQDESV (reference sequence). CDR3 DNA sequence: TGTGCCATAAAACCGGGACAGGTGGAGACCCAGTACTTC. This codes for CAIKPGQVETQYF.

This clone was detected a few times. The rearrangement links TRBV7-9 to TRBJ2-5, with 7 bases matching TRBD1. V lost 5 bases, J lost 7 bases, and 10 bases stayed unmatched. Per the germline V gene, CDR1 is SEHNR and CDR2 is FQNEAQ (reference sequence). CDR3 size: 14 residues. The CDR3, as DNA: TGTGCCAGCAGCCCGACAGGGCTTAAGGGGACCCAGTACTTC. The encoded protein is CASSPTGLKGTQYF. The full variable domain, in which reference TRBV7-9 and TRBJ2-5 provide the parts outside the CDR3, is DTGVSQNPRHKITKRGQNVTFRCDPISEHNRLYWYRQTLGQGPEFLTYFQNEAQLEKSRLLSDRFSAERPKGSFSTLEIQRTEQGDSAMYLCASSPTGLKGTQYFGPGTRLLVL.

CDR3 sequence: CATSRGQGNEKLFF. For the CDR3, the DNA is TGTGCCACCAGCAGAGGACAGGGAAACGAAAAACTGTTTTTT. This chain uses TRBV15 with TRBJ1-4, with 7 nucleotides matching TRBD1. Germline CDR1 reads LNHNV; CDR2 reads YYDKDF (reference sequence). Trimming cost V 1 base and J 8 bases; bases outside gene matches: 4. This CDR3 has 14 amino acids.

The chain couples TRBV19 to TRBJ1-2; no clear D. CDR1 LNHDA and CDR2 SQIVND come from the germline V gene (reference sequence). This CDR3 spans 14 amino acids. V lost 5 bases and J lost 4, with 14 bases in between. CDR3 protein: CASSPDSVGYGYTF. The DNA for the CDR3 is TGTGCCAGTAGTCCCGACTCCGTGGGCTATGGCTACACCTTC.

The chain couples TRBV10-3 to TRBJ1-6, with unresolved D. Trimming left V 0 bases short and J 11 bases short, with 5 bases between. This CDR3 spans 12 amino acids. In germline, CDR1 is ENHRY, CDR2 SYGVKD. CDR3 sequence (DNA): TGTGCCATCAGTGAGTCCGGGACACCCCTCCACTTT. This gives the protein CAISESGTPLHF.

This clone was counted between two and nine times. V is TRBV7-2 and J is TRBJ1-3; no clear D gene. This CDR3 comprises 16 residues. The germline V and J ends were trimmed by 0 bases and 7 bases, with 16 bases remaining between them. Germline assignment: CDR1 SGHTA and CDR2 FQGNSA. CDR3 loop: CASSLAAGQLTNTIYF. The CDR3 nucleotides read TGTGCCAGCAGCTTAGCAGCGGGTCAGCTCACCAACACCATATATTTT.

This rearrangement joins TRBV5-1 to TRBJ1-4; D is perhaps TRBD1 (6 bases). V lost 2 bases to trimming and J lost 7 bases, with 12 bases between them. Germline-derived CDR1 and CDR2 are SGHRS and YFSETQ. The CDR3 extends over 14 amino acids. CDR3 region: CASSFGRGSEKLFF. CDR3 coding DNA: TGCGCCAGCAGCTTCGGCAGGGGAAGTGAAAAACTGTTTTTT.

The J gene is TRBJ1-6, the V gene TRBV27, with 9 nucleotides matching TRBD1. This CDR3 spans 15 amino acids. V shed 6 bases and J 6 bases; nucleotides not matched to a gene: 6. In germline, CDR1 is MNHEY, CDR2 SMNVEV (reference sequence). CDR3 sequence reads: CASRPGTGTNSPLHF. In nucleotides, the CDR3 is TGTGCCAGCAGGCCCGGGACAGGGACTAATTCACCCCTCCACTTT.

The table lists this clone with many counts. Other nucleotide sequences in the sample specify the same CDR3. The J gene is TRBJ1-1, the V gene TRBV19, with D possibly TRBD1 on 5 matching bases. The CDR3 loop spans 13 amino acids. V lost 6 bases and J lost 2, with 10 bases in between. Germline lookup yields CDR1 LNHDA and CDR2 SQIVND (reference sequence). The CDR3 region is CASSVRGNTEAFF. The CDR3 nucleotides read TGTGCCAGTAGCGTAAGGGGCAACACTGAAGCTTTCTTT.

The CDR3 loop reads CASRQTDGHEQFF. CDR3 in DNA: TGTGCCAGCAGACAGACAGATGGGCATGAGCAGTTCTTC. The chain recombines TRBV6-6 with TRBJ2-1; perhaps TRBD1 as D (5 bases). Germline V lookup: CDR1 MNHNY, CDR2 SVGAGI (reference sequence). The CDR3 covers 13 residues. Trimming removed 6 bases from V and 8 bases from J, with 14 bases in between.

The chain combines TRBV7-8 with TRBJ2-2, with 9 bases lining up with TRBD2. CDR1 is SGHVS, CDR2 FQNEAQ, per germline. V gave up 4 bases and J gave up 3 bases; unmatched junction bases: 3. The CDR3 contains 15 residues. Here the CDR3 reads CASSSRLADTGELFF. Here the CDR3 DNA reads TGTGCCAGCAGCTCCCGACTAGCGGACACCGGGGAGCTGTTTTTT. The variable domain in full, with the rest retrieved from reference TRBV7-8 and TRBJ2-2, is GAGVSQSPRYKVAKRGQDVALRCDPISGHVSLFWYQQALGQGPEFLTYFQNEAQLDKSGLPSDRFFAERPEGSVSTLKIQRTQQEDSAVYLCASSSRLADTGELFFGEGSRLTVL.

This sequence joins TRBV5-4 and TRBJ1-3, with TRBD1 matching 9 bases. V was pared by 4 bases and J by 0 bases, with 8 bases of the junction left unmatched. CDR3 size: 17 residues. The germline CDR1 and CDR2 sequences are SGHNT and YYREEE (reference sequence). CDR3 amino acids: CASSKTGTGFSGNTIYF. The DNA for the CDR3 is TGTGCCAGCAGCAAAACCGGGACAGGGTTCTCTGGAAACACCATATATTTT. Variable domain in full (rest from reference TRBV5-4 and TRBJ1-3): ETGVTQSPTHLIKTRGQQVTLRCSSQSGHNTVSWYQQALGQGPQFIFQYYREEENGRGNFPPRFSGLQFPNYSSELNVNALELDDSALYLCASSKTGTGFSGNTIYFGEGSWLTVV.

This chain links TRBV11-3 with TRBJ2-7, with a possible D match to TRBD1 (5 bases). This CDR3 is 13 amino acids long. V lost 3 bases and J 3 bases, leaving 9 bases between the germline ends. CDR1 and CDR2 from the germline V gene are SGHNT and YENEEA. This CDR3 is CASSFGRGYEQYF. The CDR3 coding sequence is TGTGCCAGCAGCTTCGGTAGGGGCTACGAGCAGTACTTC.